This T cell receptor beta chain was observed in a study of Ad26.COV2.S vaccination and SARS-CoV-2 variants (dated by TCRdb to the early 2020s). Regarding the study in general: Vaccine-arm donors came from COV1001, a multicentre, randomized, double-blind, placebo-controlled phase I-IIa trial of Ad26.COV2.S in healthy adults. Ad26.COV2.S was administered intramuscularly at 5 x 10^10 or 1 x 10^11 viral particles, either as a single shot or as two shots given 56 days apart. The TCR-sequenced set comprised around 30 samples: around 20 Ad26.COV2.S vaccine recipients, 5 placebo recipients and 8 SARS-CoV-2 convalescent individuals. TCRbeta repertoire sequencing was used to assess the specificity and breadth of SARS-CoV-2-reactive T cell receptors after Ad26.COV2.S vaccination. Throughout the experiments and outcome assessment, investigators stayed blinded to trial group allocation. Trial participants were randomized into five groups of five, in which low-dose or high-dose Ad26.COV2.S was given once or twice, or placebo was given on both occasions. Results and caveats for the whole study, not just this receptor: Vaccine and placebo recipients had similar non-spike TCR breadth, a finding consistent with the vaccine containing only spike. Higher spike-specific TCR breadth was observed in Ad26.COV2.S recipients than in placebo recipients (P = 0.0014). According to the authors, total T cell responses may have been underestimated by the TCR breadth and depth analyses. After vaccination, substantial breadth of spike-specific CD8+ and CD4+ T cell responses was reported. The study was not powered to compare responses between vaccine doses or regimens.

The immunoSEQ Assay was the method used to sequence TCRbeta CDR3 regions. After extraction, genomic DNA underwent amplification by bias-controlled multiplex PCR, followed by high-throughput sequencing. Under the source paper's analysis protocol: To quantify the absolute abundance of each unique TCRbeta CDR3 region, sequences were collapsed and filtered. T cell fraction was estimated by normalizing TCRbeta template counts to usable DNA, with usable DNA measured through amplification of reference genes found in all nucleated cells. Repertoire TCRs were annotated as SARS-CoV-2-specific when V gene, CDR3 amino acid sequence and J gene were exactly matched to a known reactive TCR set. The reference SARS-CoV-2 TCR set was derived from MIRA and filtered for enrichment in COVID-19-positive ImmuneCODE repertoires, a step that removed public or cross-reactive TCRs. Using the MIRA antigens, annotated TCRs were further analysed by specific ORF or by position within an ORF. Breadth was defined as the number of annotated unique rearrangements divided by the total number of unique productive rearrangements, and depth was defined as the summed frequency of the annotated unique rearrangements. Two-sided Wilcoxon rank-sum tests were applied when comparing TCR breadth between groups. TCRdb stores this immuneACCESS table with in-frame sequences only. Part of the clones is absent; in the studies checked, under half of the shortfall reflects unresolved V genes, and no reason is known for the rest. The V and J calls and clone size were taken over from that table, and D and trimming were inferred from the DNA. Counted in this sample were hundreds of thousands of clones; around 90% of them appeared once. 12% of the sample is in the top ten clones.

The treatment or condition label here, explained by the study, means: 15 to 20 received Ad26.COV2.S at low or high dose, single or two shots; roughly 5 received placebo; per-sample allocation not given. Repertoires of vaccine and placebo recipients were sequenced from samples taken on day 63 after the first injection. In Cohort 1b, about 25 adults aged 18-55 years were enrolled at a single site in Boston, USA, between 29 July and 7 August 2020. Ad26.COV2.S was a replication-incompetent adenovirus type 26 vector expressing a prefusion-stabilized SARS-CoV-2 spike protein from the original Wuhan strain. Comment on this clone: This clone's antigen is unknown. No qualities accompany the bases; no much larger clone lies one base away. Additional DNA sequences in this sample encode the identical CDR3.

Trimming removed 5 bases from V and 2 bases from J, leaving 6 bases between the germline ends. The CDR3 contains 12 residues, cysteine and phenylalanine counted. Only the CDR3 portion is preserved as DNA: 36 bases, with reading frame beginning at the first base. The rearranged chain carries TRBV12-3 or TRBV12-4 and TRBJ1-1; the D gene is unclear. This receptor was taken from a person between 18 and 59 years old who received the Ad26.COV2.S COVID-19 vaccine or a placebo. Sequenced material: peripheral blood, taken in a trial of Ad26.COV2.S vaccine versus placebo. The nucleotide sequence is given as TGTGCCAGCAGTCTAGGAAACACTGAAGCTTTCTTT. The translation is CASSLGNTEAFF.